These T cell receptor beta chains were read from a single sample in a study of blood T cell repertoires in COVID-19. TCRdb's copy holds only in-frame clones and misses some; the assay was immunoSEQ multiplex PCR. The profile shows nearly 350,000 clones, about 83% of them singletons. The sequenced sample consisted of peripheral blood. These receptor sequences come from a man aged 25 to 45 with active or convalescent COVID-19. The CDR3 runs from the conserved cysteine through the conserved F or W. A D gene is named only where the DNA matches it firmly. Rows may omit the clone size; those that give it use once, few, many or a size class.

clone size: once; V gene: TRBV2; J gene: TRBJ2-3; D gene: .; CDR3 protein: CASSDRQGDDTQYF; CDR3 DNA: TGTGCCAGCAGTGATCGGCAGGGTGACGATACGCAGTATTTT
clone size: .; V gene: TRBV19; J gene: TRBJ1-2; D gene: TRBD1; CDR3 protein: CASSLQGYGYTF; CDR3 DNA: TGTGCCAGTAGCCTACAGGGGTACGGCTACACCTTC
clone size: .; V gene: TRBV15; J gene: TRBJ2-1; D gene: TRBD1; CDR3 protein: CATSRDRWTGTNEQFF; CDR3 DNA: TGTGCCACCAGCAGAGATCGATGGACAGGAACTAATGAGCAGTTCTTC
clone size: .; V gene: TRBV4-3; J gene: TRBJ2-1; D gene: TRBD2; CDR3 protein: CASSQGAGRGLAGSSYNEQFF; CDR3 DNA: TGCGCCAGCAGCCAAGGGGCGGGTCGGGGACTAGCGGGGAGCTCCTACAATGAGCAGTTCTTC
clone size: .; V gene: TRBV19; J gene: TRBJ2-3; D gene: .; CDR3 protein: CASSRGGATDTQYF; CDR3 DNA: TGTGCCAGTAGTAGGGGGGGGGCCACAGATACGCAGTATTTT
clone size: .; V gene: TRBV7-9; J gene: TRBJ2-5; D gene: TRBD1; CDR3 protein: CASSSPGTVEETQYF; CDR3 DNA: TGTGCCAGCAGCTCCCCCGGGACAGTAGAAGAGACCCAGTACTTC
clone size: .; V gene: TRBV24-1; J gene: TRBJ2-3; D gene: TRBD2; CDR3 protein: CATSARLAKDTQYF; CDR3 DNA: TGTGCCACCAGTGCGAGACTAGCGAAAGATACGCAGTATTTT
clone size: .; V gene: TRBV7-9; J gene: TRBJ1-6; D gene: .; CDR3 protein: CASSQGRENSPLHF; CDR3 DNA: TGTGCCAGCAGCCAAGGACGGGAGAATTCACCCCTCCACTTT
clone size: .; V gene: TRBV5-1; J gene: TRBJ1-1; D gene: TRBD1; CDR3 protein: CASSIRQGLTEAFF; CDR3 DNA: TGCGCCAGCAGCATTCGACAGGGTCTCACTGAAGCTTTCTTT
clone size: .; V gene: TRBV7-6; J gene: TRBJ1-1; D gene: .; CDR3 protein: CASSFGRDMEAFF; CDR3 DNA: TGTGCCAGCAGCTTCGGCAGGGACATGGAAGCTTTCTTT